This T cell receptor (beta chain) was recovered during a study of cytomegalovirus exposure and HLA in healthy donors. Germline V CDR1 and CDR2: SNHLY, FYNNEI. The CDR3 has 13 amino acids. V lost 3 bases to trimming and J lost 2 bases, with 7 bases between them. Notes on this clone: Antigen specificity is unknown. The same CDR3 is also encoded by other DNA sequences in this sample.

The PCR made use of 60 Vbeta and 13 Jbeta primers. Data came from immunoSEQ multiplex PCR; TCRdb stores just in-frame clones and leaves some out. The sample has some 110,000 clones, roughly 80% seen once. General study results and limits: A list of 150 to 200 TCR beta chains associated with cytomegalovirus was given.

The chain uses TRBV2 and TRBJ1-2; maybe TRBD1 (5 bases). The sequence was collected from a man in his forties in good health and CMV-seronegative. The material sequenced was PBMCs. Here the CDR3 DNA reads TGTGCCAGCAGTGATAGACAGAACTATGGCTACACCTTC. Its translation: CASSDRQNYGYTF.